What follows are 17 T cell receptor beta chains derived from one specimen sequenced in a study of OX40 agonist ivuxolimab in advanced cancers. TCRdb's table, derived via immunoSEQ multiplex PCR, lists solely in-frame clones and lacks some. The data contain roughly 51,000 clones, approximately 90% of them singletons. The sample was CD4+ or CD8+ T cells sorted from blood, taken in a trial of the OX40 agonist ivuxolimab. The receptors come from an adult with an advanced solid tumor such as melanoma, head and neck, liver or kidney cancer.

V gene TRBV7-3 combines with J gene TRBJ2-3; 7 bases are a match to TRBD2. This CDR3 is built from 15 residues. Germline CDR1 reads SGHTA; CDR2 reads FQGTGA. Germline trimming cut 4 bases from V and 2 bases from J; bases unmatched to any gene: 6. The CDR3 DNA sequence: TGTGCCAGCAGCTCTCAAGCGGGAAACACAGATACGCAGTATTTT. Encoded protein: CASSSQAGNTDTQYF.

The chain is built from TRBV18 and TRBJ2-1; D is possibly TRBD2 (6 bases). The CDR3 is made up of 12 amino acids. Germline lookup yields CDR1 KGHSH and CDR2 LQKENI. Trimming took off 3 bases at V and 7 bases at J, with 7 bases between the two ends. In nucleotides, the CDR3 is TGTGCCAGCTCACCCGGGGGTAATGAGCAGTTCTTC. It encodes CASSPGGNEQFF.

This clone was found a few times. The CDR3 nucleotides read TGTGCCAGCCACGGGCAGGTCAATGATGGCTACACCTTC. This encodes CASHGQVNDGYTF. The chain carries TRBV6-5 and TRBJ1-2; D is undetermined. The CDR3 has 13 amino acids. V was shortened by 8 bases and J by 6 bases, with 16 bases between the two germline ends. In germline, CDR1 is MNHEY, CDR2 SVGAGI.

The chain carries TRBV2 and TRBJ1-1; no definite D call. This CDR3 has 13 residues. Germline V gives CDR1 SNHLY, CDR2 FYNNEI. The V end was cut by 5 bases, the J end by 0 bases, with 7 bases between. In DNA, the CDR3 is TGTGCCAGCAGTCCCGCTATGAACACTGAAGCTTTCTTT. This translates into CASSPAMNTEAFF.

This chain joins TRBV2 and TRBJ2-2, with D possibly TRBD1 on 5 matching bases. This CDR3 contains 15 residues. V gave up 2 bases and J gave up 6 bases, with 13 bases separating them. Germline V CDR1 and CDR2: SNHLY, FYNNEI. CDR3 nucleotide sequence: TGTGCCAGCAGTGAATGGGGCAGGGTGGCCGGGGAGCTGTTTTTT. As protein: CASSEWGRVAGELFF.

This clone was recorded once. This rearrangement joins TRBV7-9 to TRBJ1-4; D not resolved. The V end was cut by 5 bases, the J end by 4 bases, with 17 bases between. CDR1 and CDR2 from the germline V gene are SEHNR and FQNEAQ (reference sequence). The CDR3 totals 16 residues. The CDR3: CASSAQRATLNEKLFF. CDR3 bases: TGTGCCAGCAGCGCCCAGAGGGCGACACTTAATGAAAAACTGTTTTTT.

This rearrangement joins TRBV5-1 to TRBJ1-6, with D possibly TRBD1 on 6 matching bases. V shed 7 bases and J shed 7 bases, with 12 bases lying between them. The CDR3 has 13 amino acids. The germline CDR1 and CDR2 sequences are SGHRS and YFSETQ. CDR3 in amino acids: CASGRDNNSPLHF. The CDR3 nucleotides are TGCGCCAGCGGGAGGGACAACAATTCACCCCTCCACTTT.

The chain is built from TRBV5-1 and TRBJ1-1, with 8 bases aligning to TRBD1. CDR1 SGHRS and CDR2 YFSETQ come from the germline V gene. V trimming: 4 bases; J trimming: 4 bases; junction bases outside the gene matches: 6. CDR3 length: 14 residues. As DNA, the CDR3 is TGCGCCAGCAGCCCCAGGGGGCCGGGCACTGAAGCTTTCTTT. Translation gives CASSPRGPGTEAFF. Full variable domain (rest looked up from reference TRBV5-1 and TRBJ1-1): KAGVTQTPRYLIKTRGQQVTLSCSPISGHRSVSWYQQTPGQGLQFLFEYFSETQRNKGNFPGRFSGRQFSNSRSEMNVSTLELGDSALYLCASSPRGPGTEAFFGQGTRLTVV.

In DNA, the CDR3 is TGTGCCAGCAGCCCGCGGGACAGGGTAATAGTTGGCTACACCTTC. Translation: CASSPRDRVIVGYTF. V usage is TRBV7-9 and J usage is TRBJ1-2; 9 bases are shared with TRBD1. This CDR3 is built from 15 residues. The trim removed 5 bases at V and 7 bases at J, leaving 11 bases unmatched. CDR1 is SEHNR, CDR2 FQNEAQ, per germline (reference sequence).

This rearrangement joins TRBV28 to TRBJ2-7, with 8 positions matching TRBD2. The CDR3 sequence is 14 residues long. In germline, CDR1 is MDHEN, CDR2 SYDVKM. V was clipped by 7 bases and J by 0 bases; unmatched bases: 5. CDR3 sequence reads: CASKSGGSSYEQYF. CDR3 nucleotide sequence: TGTGCCAGCAAGAGCGGGGGTAGCTCCTACGAGCAGTACTTC. Drawing the rest from reference TRBV28 and TRBJ2-7, the complete variable domain is DVKVTQSSRYLVKRTGEKVFLECVQDMDHENMFWYRQDPGLGLRLIYFSYDVKMKEKGDIPEGYSVSREKKERFSLILESASTNQTSMYLCASKSGGSSYEQYFGPGTRLTVT.

This chain connects TRBV18 to TRBJ1-2; the D gene is possibly TRBD1 (6 bases). The CDR3 is made up of 12 amino acids. The V gene's germline CDR1 is KGHSH and CDR2 LQKENI. The ends were cut back, 5 bases at V and 6 bases at J, with 10 bases in the middle. The CDR3 here is CASSVNRDGYTF. In DNA form, the CDR3 reads TGTGCCAGCTCAGTTAACAGGGATGGCTACACCTTC.

The rearrangement links TRBV10-3 to TRBJ1-5; 8 positions agree with TRBD1. CDR3 length: 13 amino acids. Trimming cost V 6 bases and J 4 bases; bases outside gene matches: 2. Looked up from germline, CDR1 is ENHRY and CDR2 is SYGVKD. Here the CDR3 reads CAISRDRNQPQHF. For the CDR3, the DNA is TGTGCCATCAGCCGGGACAGGAATCAGCCCCAGCATTTT.

The V gene is TRBV5-4, the J gene TRBJ2-1, with D uncertain. Germline-derived CDR1 and CDR2 are SGHNT and YYREEE (reference sequence). The CDR3 is 15 residues long. V dropped 0 bases and J dropped 1 base, with 8 bases sitting between them. The CDR3, as DNA: TGTGCCAGCAGCTTGGACAGTGGTTCCTACAATGAGCAGTTCTTC. Translating gives CASSLDSGSYNEQFF.

V is TRBV18 and J is TRBJ1-3; D remains ambiguous. Trimming shortened V by 1 base and J by 7 bases, and 14 bases separated the two germline ends. CDR1 and CDR2 (germline): KGHSH, LQKENI. CDR3 length: 15 amino acids. The CDR3 is CASSPRTTLMNTIYF. CDR3 in DNA: TGTGCCAGCTCACCACGGACTACGTTAATGAACACCATATATTTT.

The rearrangement joins TRBV6-6 to TRBJ2-7; the D gene is possibly TRBD1 (5 bases). The germline CDR1 and CDR2 sequences are MNHNY and SVGAGI (reference sequence). V was clipped by 7 bases and J by 0 bases, with 16 bases between them. This CDR3 is 15 amino acids long. Here the CDR3 reads CASTTLGQSSYEQYF. CDR3 bases: TGTGCCAGCACTACCCTGGGGCAGAGCTCCTACGAGCAGTACTTC.

The chain joins TRBV30 to TRBJ2-1; 7 nucleotides agree with TRBD2. The CDR3 is 15 amino acids. V lost 3 bases, J lost 0 bases, and 5 bases stayed unmatched. CDR1 and CDR2 from the germline V gene are GTSNPN and SVGIG (reference sequence). CDR3 residues: CAWRGRGGSYNEQFF. The CDR3, as DNA: TGTGCCTGGAGGGGGAGGGGAGGCTCCTACAATGAGCAGTTCTTC.

The chain is built from TRBV29-1 and TRBJ2-7; 7 bases align to TRBD2. The germline CDR1 and CDR2 sequences are SQVTM and ANQGSEA. V shed 6 bases, J shed 5 bases, and the junction held 4 bases outside the gene matches. This CDR3 has 11 residues. The CDR3 DNA is TGCAGCGTGGGGAGCGGGGACGAGCAGTACTTC. Translation gives CSVGSGDEQYF.